This entry describes one T cell receptor (beta chain). Antigen specificity is unknown. Using constant-segment primers, 5'RACE produced TCR alpha and TCR beta cDNA libraries carrying sample barcodes and UMIs. TCRdb used MiXCR to reprocess the 5' RACE reads, holding one entry per CDR3 protein. The sample yields about 110,000 distinct CDR3 sequences, about a sixth seen once. This specimen belongs to a study of T-cell memory formation after mild COVID-19. Study-wide points: Several responding clones turned up in pre-infection memory, indicating that cross-reactive memory may have taken part. CD4/CD8 balance held among clones contracting day 15 to 85, and later expanders leaned CD4+. Among clones peaking at day 37 in the second wave, SARS-CoV-2 specificity remained unconfirmed.

CDR1 is DFQATT and CDR2 is SNEGSKA in the germline V gene (reference sequence). Trimming took 4 bases from V and 3 from J, leaving 16 bases between them. The length of the CDR3 is 16 residues. This rearrangement joins TRBV20-1 to TRBJ1-6; possible D gene TRBD1, 5 bases. The clonotype was recovered from a man between 18 and 35 years old who had mild COVID-19 (a few samples of this study predate the infection). Cell type and time point are not known. Sequenced sample: PBMCs or a T cell subset sorted from them (not recorded which). For the CDR3, the DNA is TGCAGTGCTAATCTGGGGGGGACTAGCTATAATTCACCCCTCCACTTT. It specifies CSANLGGTSYNSPLHF.